This T cell receptor (beta chain) appears in the sequencing data of a study of T cells in Graves' hyperthyroidism and ophthalmopathy. Study-level findings and limits: Progression to ophthalmopathy was predicted a median of roughly 6.8 months early. Most thyroid clonotypes expanded above 0.001 were also detected in blood.

RNA transcripts gave rise to amplified TCR beta CDR3 regions. First-round RT-PCR with HTBI primers amplified the TCR CDR3 region. MiXCR was run by TCRdb on the multiplex PCR reads, yielding one entry per CDR3 protein. The sample has hundreds of thousands of distinct CDR3 sequences, 40% to 55% seen once. In this sample, this clonotype turned up a few times. Antigen unknown. The CDR3 is made up of 15 amino acids. Trimming took 3 bases from V and 2 from J, leaving 10 bases between them. Germline CDR1 and CDR2: SGHAT and FQNNGV. Patients showing uncontrolled infection, other autoimmune disease, pregnancy or lactation were ineligible. Diagnoses rested on clinical symptoms, serum thyroxine and TRAb, thyroid ultrasound and orbital computed tomography.

The V call is TRBV11-2, the J call TRBJ1-4; D ambiguous. Sequenced sample: peripheral blood or thyroid tissue (not recorded which). This clonotype originated in an adult man with Graves' disease, either hyperthyroidism or ophthalmopathy (not recorded which). The CDR3 DNA is TGTGCCAGCAGCTTCGACGCAGCGACTAATGAAAAACTGTTTTTT. Amino acid sequence: CASSFDAATNEKLFF.